The 31 T cell receptor beta chains below come from one sample, sequenced in a study of T cell repertoires in cytomegalovirus infection. TCRdb called the reads again in MiXCR, with one record for every CDR3 protein. Among fewer than 200,000 distinct CDR3 sequences listed, 9.5% were seen once. Sequenced: PBMCs. The receptors were sampled from a human donor in good health (CMV status not recorded). Some clones in this sample may be carry-over from other donors' samples.

This clonotype appeared many times. The V gene is TRBV7-2, the J gene TRBJ2-1, with D maybe TRBD2 (7 bases). Trimming removed 5 bases from V and 9 bases from J, with 23 bases in between. The CDR3 runs to 16 residues. Germline V gives CDR1 SGHTA, CDR2 FQGNSA. The CDR3 sequence: CASSLGGGVVPIEQFF. In DNA, the CDR3 is TGTGCCAGCAGCCTAGGGGGGGGGGTAGTTCCCATTGAGCAGTTCTTC.

This clonotype turned up a few times. V gene TRBV10-2 combines with J gene TRBJ2-3, with D unclear. The CDR3 length is 14 residues. Trimming pared 5 bases from V and 2 bases from J, leaving 11 bases between. CDR1 is WSHSY and CDR2 is SAAADI in the germline V gene. This CDR3 is CASSHSGLTDTQYF. Written as DNA, the CDR3 is TGCGCCAGCAGTCACTCGGGTCTCACAGATACGCAGTATTTT.

The sample holds a few counts of this clonotype. The V gene is TRBV20-1, the J gene TRBJ2-3; TRBD2 matches at 10 bases. With V trimmed by 4 bases and J by 4 bases, 17 bases remained unmatched. Germline assignment: CDR1 DFQATT and CDR2 SNEGSKA (reference sequence). There are 18 residues in the CDR3. DNA for the CDR3: TGCAGTGCTACCACGGAAGGGTTAGCGGGGGGCCCGCCAGATACGCAGTATTTT. Amino acids: CSATTEGLAGGPPDTQYF.

This clonotype came up many times. The rearrangement joins TRBV12-3 or TRBV12-4 to TRBJ2-5; TRBD1 or TRBD2 may be the D gene (5 bases each). This CDR3 has 14 residues. V lost 5 bases and J lost 4, with 14 bases in between. Here the CDR3 reads CASSPRGSRETQYF. The CDR3 DNA reads as TGTGCCAGCAGTCCCCGGGGCTCGCGAGAGACCCAGTACTTC.

This clonotype appeared many times. The chain couples TRBV28 to TRBJ1-1; TRBD1 is a possible D gene (6 bases). CDR1 and CDR2 (germline): MDHEN, SYDVKM. Trimming took 5 bases from V and 1 from J, leaving 14 bases between them. The CDR3 is 15 residues long. Written as DNA, the CDR3 is TGTGCCAGCAGTCCGGGGGGCGCCACGAACACTGAAGCTTTCTTT. Its protein is CASSPGGATNTEAFF.

This clonotype showed up many times. This chain connects TRBV7-2 to TRBJ1-2; TRBD1 is a possible D gene (6 bases). Germline-derived CDR1 and CDR2 are SGHTA and FQGNSA. V lost 0 bases to trimming and J lost 4 bases, with 12 bases between them. CDR3 length: 15 residues. CDR3: CASSLAPQGAYGYTF. CDR3 in DNA: TGTGCCAGCAGCTTAGCCCCACAGGGCGCCTATGGCTACACCTTC.

This clonotype was observed a handful of times. The rearrangement links TRBV15 to TRBJ2-4, with TRBD1 matching 7 bases. CDR3 length: 14 residues. The V gene's germline CDR1 is LNHNV and CDR2 YYDKDF (reference sequence). V was clipped by 1 base and J by 8 bases; unmatched bases: 5. Written as DNA, the CDR3 is TGTGCCACCAGCAGAGCTGGGACAGCCGACATTCAGTACTTC. Its protein product is CATSRAGTADIQYF. The variable domain in full, completed from reference TRBV15 and TRBJ2-4, reads DAMVIQNPRYQVTQFGKPVTLSCSQTLNHNVMYWYQQKSSQAPKLLFHYYDKDFNNEADTPDNFQSRRPNTSFCFLDIRSPGLGDTAMYLCATSRAGTADIQYFGAGTRLSVL.

This clonotype was observed many times. The genes are TRBV7-2 and TRBJ2-1; D remains ambiguous. The CDR3 has 17 residues. Trimming stripped 6 bases from V and 1 base from J, with 19 bases between. The germline gives CDR1 SGHTA, CDR2 FQGNSA. CDR3 in amino acids: CASRRVAVRSSYNEQFF. In DNA form, the CDR3 reads TGTGCCAGCAGGCGAGTGGCGGTCCGGTCGTCCTACAATGAGCAGTTCTTC.

This clonotype was recorded many times. This chain connects TRBV19 to TRBJ2-1; tentative D call: TRBD1 (6 bases). The germline CDR1 and CDR2 sequences are LNHDA and SQIVND (reference sequence). Trimming removed 6 bases from V and 6 bases from J, with 18 bases in between. The length of the CDR3 is 15 residues. The CDR3 is CASSVGAPVRNEQFF. DNA for the CDR3: TGTGCCAGTAGCGTGGGGGCGCCGGTCCGCAATGAGCAGTTCTTC.

This clonotype was seen only a few times. V and J are TRBV20-1 and TRBJ1-2, with a possible D match to TRBD1 (5 bases). The CDR3 length is 11 residues. The V gene lost 3 bases and the J gene lost 3 bases, with 5 bases spanning the gap. Germline V gene data show CDR1 as DFQATT and CDR2 as SNEGSKA (reference sequence). CDR3 loop: CSARGDYGYTF. CDR3 nucleotides: TGCAGTGCTAGGGGGGACTATGGCTACACCTTC.

This clonotype occurred a few times. The chain employs TRBV18 and TRBJ2-4; 7 bases match TRBD1. Per germline, CDR1 KGHSH and CDR2 LQKENI. The J segment lost 0 bases and the V segment lost 3 bases, leaving 2 bases of the junction unmatched. CDR3 length: 15 amino acids. The CDR3 here is CASSPGTEAKNIQYF. CDR3 DNA: TGTGCCAGCTCACCCGGGACAGAAGCCAAAAACATTCAGTACTTC.

In its sample, this clonotype was seen a few times. The V and J genes are TRBV5-5 and TRBJ1-5; D not resolved. The V and J ends lost 1 base and 0 bases respectively, with 8 bases between them. Germline V lookup: CDR1 SGHKS, CDR2 YYEKEE (reference sequence). The CDR3 consists of 15 residues. The CDR3 here is CASSLIHISNQPQHF. The DNA for the CDR3 is TGTGCCAGCAGCTTGATTCACATTAGCAATCAGCCCCAGCATTTT. Filled out from reference TRBV5-5 and TRBJ1-5, the complete variable domain reads DAGVTQSPTHLIKTRGQQVTLRCSPISGHKSVSWYQQVLGQGPQFIFQYYEKEERGRGNFPDRFSARQFPNYSSELNVNALLLGDSALYLCASSLIHISNQPQHFGDGTRLSIL.

This clonotype has a count of ten or more. The rearrangement uses TRBV7-8 and TRBJ2-5; 9 bases align to TRBD1. This CDR3 is 17 amino acids long. V lost 1 base and J lost 5; bases outside the gene matches: 11. Germline values: CDR1 SGHVS, CDR2 FQNEAQ. The CDR3 spells CASSLGHRGQRWETQYF. Here the CDR3 DNA reads TGTGCCAGCAGCTTAGGCCACAGGGGGCAACGTTGGGAGACCCAGTACTTC.

In its sample, this clonotype was seen many times. The rearrangement joins TRBV12-3 or TRBV12-4 to TRBJ1-1, with 8 nucleotides matching TRBD1. Trimming at V came to 4 bases and at J to 10 bases, leaving 2 bases not matched to a gene. This CDR3 is built from 11 residues. The CDR3: CASSSGTGAFF. The CDR3 region has the DNA TGTGCCAGCAGTTCTGGGACAGGAGCTTTCTTT.

The CDR3 DNA is TGTGCCATCAGTGGATCAGAAAAAAGGGGCCAGCTCGAGGCTTTCTTT. Protein product: CAISGSEKRGQLEAFF. V and J are TRBV10-3 and TRBJ1-1; perhaps TRBD1 as D (5 bases). This CDR3 comprises 16 residues. Germline values: CDR1 ENHRY, CDR2 SYGVKD. The ends were cut back, 4 bases at V and 11 bases at J, with 26 bases in the middle.

This clonotype came up a few times. V gene TRBV20-1 combines with J gene TRBJ2-7; TRBD1 matches at 7 bases. The CDR3 contains 12 residues. Germline CDR1 DFQATT, CDR2 SNEGSKA (reference sequence). J lost 4 bases, V lost 6 bases, and 6 bases had no gene match. The CDR3 protein is CSAQRDRYEQYF. For the CDR3, the DNA is TGCAGTGCCCAGAGGGACAGATACGAGCAGTACTTC.

This clonotype was seen ten or more times. The rearrangement links TRBV7-2 to TRBJ1-1; D is unclear. Germline V gene data show CDR1 as SGHTA and CDR2 as FQGNSA. V was trimmed by 2 bases and J by 0 bases, leaving 10 bases between them. CDR3 length: 15 residues. The CDR3 DNA is TGTGCCAGCAGCTTAAGTGCACAGATGAACACTGAAGCTTTCTTT. Protein product: CASSLSAQMNTEAFF. Supplemented by reference TRBV7-2 and TRBJ1-1, the full variable domain reads GAGVSQSPSNKVTEKGKDVELRCDPISGHTALYWYRQSLGQGLEFLIYFQGNSAPDKSGLPSDRFSAERTGGSVSTLTIQRTQQEDSAVYLCASSLSAQMNTEAFFGQGTRLTVV.

This clonotype was seen many times. The V call is TRBV7-2, the J call TRBJ2-5; 9 nucleotides line up with TRBD2. Germline assignment: CDR1 SGHTA and CDR2 FQGNSA. The V and J ends lost 1 base and 6 bases, in that order; junction bases with no gene match: 6. CDR3 size: 15 residues. The CDR3 DNA sequence: TGTGCCAGCAGCTTAGGGGCGGGGGGGACGAAGACCCAGTACTTC. This encodes CASSLGAGGTKTQYF. The full variable domain, rest sourced from reference TRBV7-2 and TRBJ2-5, is GAGVSQSPSNKVTEKGKDVELRCDPISGHTALYWYRQSLGQGLEFLIYFQGNSAPDKSGLPSDRFSAERTGGSVSTLTIQRTQQEDSAVYLCASSLGAGGTKTQYFGPGTRLLVL.

This clonotype appeared many times. The chain uses TRBV7-8 and TRBJ2-1, with D perhaps matching TRBD1 (5 bases). The germline V and J ends were trimmed by 5 bases and 8 bases, with 13 bases remaining between them. The length of the CDR3 is 13 residues. The germline CDR1 and CDR2 sequences are SGHVS and FQNEAQ. In DNA, the CDR3 is TGTGCCAGCAGCCCCGCCAGGGATTATGAGCAGTTCTTC. It yields the protein CASSPARDYEQFF.

V usage is TRBV14 and J usage is TRBJ1-6, with D maybe TRBD1 (6 bases). This CDR3 region has 15 residues. Between the trimmed V and J ends, which lost 1 base and 4 bases, there was a span of 8 bases. Germline loops: CDR1 SGHDN, CDR2 FVKESK. CDR3 coding DNA: TGTGCCAGCAGCCAAGGGACAGCTTATAATTCACCCCTCCACTTT. This gives the protein CASSQGTAYNSPLHF.

This clonotype has at least ten counts. The genes are TRBV20-1 and TRBJ2-6, with unresolved D. The ends were cut back, 5 bases at V and 1 base at J, with 21 bases in the middle. The germline V gene has CDR1 DFQATT and CDR2 SNEGSKA (reference sequence). The CDR3 contains 18 residues. CDR3 amino acids: CSAGSLGRPSSGANVLTF. CDR3 bases: TGCAGTGCTGGGTCACTCGGACGACCGTCATCTGGGGCCAACGTCCTGACTTTC.

The chain uses TRBV20-1 and TRBJ1-2; 7 nucleotides line up with TRBD1. The germline V gene has CDR1 DFQATT and CDR2 SNEGSKA (reference sequence). This CDR3 spans 16 amino acids. V lost 8 bases to trimming and J lost 5 bases; unmatched junction nucleotides: 20. DNA of the CDR3: TGCAGTCTACTGCCCAGGGGGGCAACCCCCCTATATGGCTACACCTTC. This codes for CSLLPRGATPLYGYTF.

This clonotype was seen at least ten times. This chain connects TRBV10-3 to TRBJ2-5; 8 nucleotides agree with TRBD2. The CDR3 has 14 amino acids. After removal of 4 bases from V and 5 bases from J, the junction contained 6 bases not matched to a gene. Germline V lookup: CDR1 ENHRY, CDR2 SYGVKD. CDR3 residues: CAISGGSGSETQYF. The CDR3 nucleotides read TGTGCCATCAGTGGGGGAAGCGGGAGTGAGACCCAGTACTTC.

This clonotype has only a few counts. This clone may be a read error of a much larger clone one base away. The chain joins TRBV25-1 to TRBJ1-6; possible D gene TRBD1, 6 bases. This CDR3 has 15 residues. In germline, CDR1 is MGHDK, CDR2 SYGVNS. CDR3 nucleotide sequence: TGTGCCAGCAGTGATCATCAGGGGAGGGGTTCACTCCTCCACTTT. It yields the protein CASSDHQGRGSLLHF.

This clonotype came up a few times. The chain links TRBV27 to TRBJ2-3; D is ambiguous. The CDR3 runs to 13 residues. Per the germline V gene, CDR1 is MNHEY and CDR2 is SMNVEV (reference sequence). Trimming took 2 bases from V and 4 from J, leaving 7 bases between them. The CDR3 DNA follows: TGTGCCAGCAGTTTAGGTCAAGCAGATACGCAGTATTTT. Its protein product is CASSLGQADTQYF.

This clonotype was counted ten times or more. The DNA of the CDR3 is TGTGCCATCACGAGGGAATATAATTCACCCCTCCACTTT. Protein sequence: CAITREYNSPLHF. The rearrangement joins TRBV10-3 to TRBJ1-6; D not resolved. The V gene's germline CDR1 is ENHRY and CDR2 SYGVKD. The germline V and J ends were trimmed by 7 bases and 4 bases, with 8 bases remaining between them. This CDR3 comprises 13 residues.

This clonotype was detected many times. V usage is TRBV7-2 and J usage is TRBJ1-5; TRBD1 is a possible D gene (5 bases). The CDR3 totals 15 residues. Germline V gene lookup returns CDR1 SGHTA and CDR2 FQGNSA. Trimming stripped 5 bases from V and 5 bases from J, with 16 bases between. CDR3 loop: CASSLMELGDQPQHF. The CDR3 DNA reads TGTGCCAGCAGCCTCATGGAGTTGGGGGATCAGCCCCAGCATTTT.

This rearrangement joins TRBV20-1 to TRBJ2-1, with 7 bases matching TRBD2. This CDR3 contains 16 residues. The germline V gene encodes CDR1 DFQATT and CDR2 SNEGSKA (reference sequence). The ends lost 0 bases at V and 4 bases at J; junction bases unmatched: 9. CDR3 DNA sequence: TGCAGTGCTAGAGATGAAGTGGGAGGGGTTTACAATGAGCAGTTCTTC. Its translation is CSARDEVGGVYNEQFF.

This clonotype was seen more than once but under ten times. V usage is TRBV7-2 and J usage is TRBJ2-7, with no clear D. The germline V and J ends were trimmed by 5 bases and 3 bases, with 14 bases remaining between them. The CDR3 totals 14 residues. The V gene's germline CDR1 is SGHTA and CDR2 FQGNSA. CDR3 in amino acids: CASSPSWLVYEQYF. The CDR3 region has the DNA TGTGCCAGCAGCCCTTCCTGGCTAGTCTACGAGCAGTACTTC.

This clonotype was seen at least ten times. J is TRBJ2-7 and V is TRBV28; TRBD1 might be the D (6 bases). The V and J ends lost 2 bases and 4 bases respectively, with 12 bases between them. CDR1 is MDHEN, CDR2 SYDVKM, per germline. The CDR3 sequence is 14 residues long. CDR3 region: CASSLNRVWYEQYF. CDR3 coding DNA: TGTGCCAGCAGTTTAAACAGGGTCTGGTACGAGCAGTACTTC. The entire variable domain, with the rest obtained from reference TRBV28 and TRBJ2-7, is as follows: DVKVTQSSRYLVKRTGEKVFLECVQDMDHENMFWYRQDPGLGLRLIYFSYDVKMKEKGDIPEGYSVSREKKERFSLILESASTNQTSMYLCASSLNRVWYEQYFGPGTRLTVT.

This clonotype was counted ten times or more. The chain carries TRBV7-6 and TRBJ2-2; D possibly corresponds to TRBD2 (5 bases). V lost 5 bases and J 4 bases, leaving 17 bases between the germline ends. Germline CDR1 SGHVS, CDR2 FNYEAQ. The CDR3 totals 16 residues. The CDR3 DNA reads as TGTGCCAGCAGCCCCTCAAGCGGACCCGGCACCGGGGAGCTGTTTTTT. It is translated as CASSPSSGPGTGELFF.